What follows are 29 T cell receptor beta chains derived from one specimen sequenced in a study of shared clonotypes between healthy human individuals. Sequencing used immunoSEQ multiplex PCR; TCRdb keeps in-frame clones, though not all of them. This table holds roughly 1 million clones, 78% found once. The source material was memory CD4+ T cells from PBMCs. The sample's subset: CD45RA-negative fraction. These receptors were taken from a man aged 18 to 30 in good health. Some clones in this sample may be carry-over from other donors' samples.

This clone appeared once. The chain employs TRBV6-4 and TRBJ2-7, with 9 bases identical to TRBD2. The CDR3 has 15 amino acids. The germline V gene has CDR1 MRHNA and CDR2 SNTAGT. V trimming: 4 bases; J trimming: 2 bases; junction bases outside the gene matches: 6. The CDR3 DNA follows: TGTGCCAGCAGTGTCCAGCGCGGGAGGGCCTACGAGCAGTACTTC. This sequence encodes CASSVQRGRAYEQYF.

This chain joins TRBV27 and TRBJ2-3, with TRBD2 identical over 9 bases. Germline CDR1 is MNHEY and CDR2 is SMNVEV (reference sequence). The CDR3 is 15 residues long. With V trimmed by 6 bases and J by 5 bases, 9 bases remained unmatched. The CDR3 nucleotides are TGTGCCAGCAGGGGTAGCGGGAGAAGTGTAGATACGCAGTATTTT. As protein: CASRGSGRSVDTQYF.

The chain has TRBV11-2 and TRBJ2-1; no reliable D call. Deletions cut 0 bases from V and 3 bases from J, with 9 bases between. CDR3 length equals 15 residues. Germline V gene lookup returns CDR1 SGHAT and CDR2 FQNNGV. The CDR3 DNA is TGTGCCAGCAGCTTAGAGGCCCTAGGCTACAATGAGCAGTTCTTC. It codes for CASSLEALGYNEQFF.

This clone has at least ten counts. V gene TRBV11-2 combines with J gene TRBJ1-1, with TRBD1 as a possible D gene (5 bases). CDR3 length: 16 residues. Germline V gene sequence: CDR1 SGHAT, CDR2 FQNNGV. The V end lost 5 bases, the J end lost 7 bases, and 23 bases lay between the germline ends. In DNA form, the CDR3 reads TGTGCCAGCAGCCAACCCCGGCAGGGCCTCTCGGGTGAAGCTTTCTTT. Its protein is CASSQPRQGLSGEAFF.

This chain links TRBV15 with TRBJ2-1; 7 bases match TRBD1. Losses at the gene ends were 0 bases for V and 6 bases for J; bases not matched to a gene: 2. The CDR3 loop spans 14 amino acids. Germline values: CDR1 LNHNV, CDR2 YYDKDF (reference sequence). CDR3 amino acids: CATSRDPGGNEQFF. In nucleotides, the CDR3 is TGTGCCACCAGCAGAGATCCAGGGGGCAATGAGCAGTTCTTC.

The chain employs TRBV28 and TRBJ2-2, with TRBD1 identical over 9 bases. Germline V gives CDR1 MDHEN, CDR2 SYDVKM. This CDR3 comprises 15 residues. Unmatched junction bases numbered 6, after V lost 6 bases and J lost 4 bases. For the CDR3, the DNA is TGTGCCAGCAGGTCGACAGGGGGGCTCACCGGGGAGCTGTTTTTT. It specifies CASRSTGGLTGELFF.

About this clone: The same CDR3 is also encoded by other DNA sequences in this sample. J is TRBJ2-3 and V is TRBV28; D is unresolved. Germline CDR1 MDHEN, CDR2 SYDVKM. The CDR3 contains 12 residues. The V end was cut by 3 bases, the J end by 4 bases, with 5 bases between. In DNA, the CDR3 is TGTGCCAGCAGTTTGAGAGCAGATACGCAGTATTTT. Translation: CASSLRADTQYF.

V and J are TRBV7-2 and TRBJ2-7; 7 bases are shared with TRBD1. Trimming at V came to 2 bases and at J to 5 bases, leaving 9 bases not matched to a gene. The germline CDR1 and CDR2 sequences are SGHTA and FQGNSA. This CDR3 is built from 15 residues. DNA of the CDR3: TGTGCCAGCAGCTTACCCGACAGGGCTTTGCACGAGCAGTACTTC. Protein product: CASSLPDRALHEQYF.

The V gene is TRBV6-5, the J gene TRBJ1-1; tentatively, D is TRBD1 (5 bases). The V and J ends lost 2 bases and 5 bases respectively, with 18 bases between them. The CDR3 has 16 amino acids. From germline, CDR1 is MNHEY and CDR2 SVGAGI. CDR3 region: CASSYTHQGGRTEAFF. The CDR3 DNA follows: TGTGCCAGCAGTTACACGCACCAGGGAGGGCGTACTGAAGCTTTCTTT.

This rearrangement joins TRBV28 to TRBJ2-7, with 10 bases lining up with TRBD1. This CDR3 spans 17 amino acids. V dropped 6 bases and J dropped 4; count of bases not matched to a gene: 15. The germline gives CDR1 MDHEN, CDR2 SYDVKM. Here the CDR3 reads CASRYLSGQGPFYEQYF. CDR3 nucleotide sequence: TGTGCCAGCAGATATCTTTCGGGACAGGGGCCTTTTTACGAGCAGTACTTC. The entire variable domain, with the rest obtained from reference TRBV28 and TRBJ2-7, is as follows: DVKVTQSSRYLVKRTGEKVFLECVQDMDHENMFWYRQDPGLGLRLIYFSYDVKMKEKGDIPEGYSVSREKKERFSLILESASTNQTSMYLCASRYLSGQGPFYEQYFGPGTRLTVT.

CDR3 in amino acids: CASSTNGQVLETQYF. In DNA form, the CDR3 reads TGTGCCAGCAGCACAAATGGACAGGTCCTAGAGACCCAGTACTTC. The chain couples TRBV2 to TRBJ2-5, with 7 bases identical to TRBD1. Germline CDR1 SNHLY, CDR2 FYNNEI. V lost 6 bases and J lost 4; bases outside the gene matches: 11. The CDR3 is 15 amino acids.

The chain couples TRBV28 to TRBJ2-3; unclear D gene. Trimming shortened V by 1 base and J by 4 bases, and 3 bases separated the two germline ends. Germline CDR1 reads MDHEN; CDR2 reads SYDVKM. The CDR3 sequence is 12 residues long. CDR3 sequence: CASSLFADTQYF. The DNA of the CDR3 is TGTGCCAGCAGTTTATTTGCAGATACGCAGTATTTT.

The chain links TRBV15 to TRBJ2-1; no clear D. Germline V gives CDR1 LNHNV, CDR2 YYDKDF (reference sequence). Trimming took off 2 bases at V and 8 bases at J, with 7 bases between the two ends. This CDR3 is built from 12 residues. The CDR3 DNA follows: TGTGCCACCAGCAGAATTATGGATGAGCAGTTCTTC. Translating it yields CATSRIMDEQFF.

The chain links TRBV6-5 to TRBJ1-1; D ambiguous. Germline V gene sequence: CDR1 MNHEY, CDR2 SVGAGI. The CDR3 sequence is 13 residues long. Trimming pared 4 bases from V and 3 bases from J, leaving 9 bases between. For the CDR3, the DNA is TGTGCCAGCAGTTGGGGAGGTCACACTGAAGCTTTCTTT. It codes for CASSWGGHTEAFF.

This clone was counted between two and nine times. The rearrangement links TRBV15 to TRBJ2-1, with a weak D call TRBD1 (6 bases). Germline CDR1 and CDR2: LNHNV and YYDKDF (reference sequence). V was cut by 8 bases and J by 8 bases, with 13 bases left in between. This CDR3 is built from 12 residues. The chain's CDR3 is CATGGQWDEQFF. CDR3 bases: TGTGCCACCGGGGGACAATGGGATGAGCAGTTCTTC. Combining the CDR3 with reference TRBV15 and TRBJ2-1 gives the whole variable domain DAMVIQNPRYQVTQFGKPVTLSCSQTLNHNVMYWYQQKSSQAPKLLFHYYDKDFNNEADTPDNFQSRRPNTSFCFLDIRSPGLGDTAMYLCATGGQWDEQFFGPGTRLTVL.

The V call is TRBV28, the J call TRBJ2-7; D might be TRBD1 (6 bases). V was cut by 3 bases and J by 3 bases, with 9 bases left in between. This CDR3 region has 13 residues. In germline, CDR1 is MDHEN, CDR2 SYDVKM. CDR3 protein: CASSFTGIYEQYF. The CDR3 DNA is TGTGCCAGCAGTTTCACAGGGATCTACGAGCAGTACTTC.

The count of this clone is one. V is TRBV11-3 and J is TRBJ1-5, with D perhaps matching TRBD1 (5 bases). Germline CDR1 is SGHNT and CDR2 is YENEEA. The length of the CDR3 is 14 residues. V was clipped by 3 bases and J by 6 bases, with 12 bases between them. In nucleotides, the CDR3 is TGTGCCAGCAGCTTTTGGGACGGAGGTCAGCCCCAGCATTTT. It is translated as CASSFWDGGQPQHF.

The J gene is TRBJ2-3, the V gene TRBV5-1; the match to TRBD1 covers 8 bases. The trim removed 4 bases at V and 1 base at J, leaving 5 bases unmatched. The CDR3 runs 15 residues. The germline V gene encodes CDR1 SGHRS and CDR2 YFSETQ. CDR3 amino acids: CASSLQGARTDTQYF. In nucleotides, the CDR3 is TGCGCCAGCAGCCTCCAGGGGGCTCGCACAGATACGCAGTATTTT.

The chain combines TRBV6-5 with TRBJ2-7; 9 nucleotides match TRBD1. Germline V gives CDR1 MNHEY, CDR2 SVGAGI. This CDR3 spans 16 amino acids. With 4 bases clipped from V and 0 bases from J, the junction kept 7 bases outside the gene matches. The CDR3 DNA reads as TGTGCCAGCAGTTTGGGGACAGGGCAACACTCCTACGAGCAGTACTTC. Its translation: CASSLGTGQHSYEQYF.

This chain joins TRBV27 and TRBJ2-7, with D perhaps TRBD1 (5 bases). Trimming stripped 3 bases from V and 8 bases from J, with 17 bases between. The CDR3 length is 14 residues. Germline CDR1 MNHEY, CDR2 SMNVEV (reference sequence). In DNA, the CDR3 is TGTGCCAGCAGTTTGGGTCCGCGGCTGGGGCAGCAGTACTTC. It codes for CASSLGPRLGQQYF.

V is TRBV18 and J is TRBJ1-1; D perhaps matches TRBD1 (6 bases). The CDR3 covers 16 residues. V gave up 1 base and J gave up 1 base, with 13 bases separating them. The germline gives CDR1 KGHSH, CDR2 LQKENI. The CDR3 protein is CASSPRDTRANTEAFF. CDR3 bases: TGTGCCAGCTCACCACGGGACACACGCGCGAACACTGAAGCTTTCTTT.

The V gene is TRBV11-1, the J gene TRBJ2-3; 8 nucleotides align to TRBD2. CDR3 length: 17 amino acids. Germline loops: CDR1 SGHAT, CDR2 FQDESV (reference sequence). V lost 0 bases to trimming and J lost 2 bases; unmatched junction nucleotides: 7. The CDR3 region is CASSLAGTGGPTDTQYF. The CDR3 region has the DNA TGTGCCAGCAGCTTAGCTGGTACGGGAGGGCCCACAGATACGCAGTATTTT.

This chain links TRBV18 with TRBJ1-1; D not resolved. Trimming left V 2 bases short and J 0 bases short, with 10 bases between. The germline V gene has CDR1 KGHSH and CDR2 LQKENI. This CDR3 region has 15 residues. CDR3 bases: TGTGCCAGCTCACCAATGGGCCGGATGAACACTGAAGCTTTCTTT. It specifies CASSPMGRMNTEAFF. Using reference TRBV18 and TRBJ1-1 for the parts outside the CDR3, the full variable domain is NAGVMQNPRHLVRRRGQEARLRCSPMKGHSHVYWYRQLPEEGLKFMVYLQKENIIDESGMPKERFSAEFPKEGPSILRIQQVVRGDSAAYFCASSPMGRMNTEAFFGQGTRLTVV.

This clone was recorded once. This rearrangement joins TRBV7-8 to TRBJ2-7; 13 bases agree with TRBD2. The J segment lost 0 bases and the V segment lost 4 bases, leaving 9 bases of the junction unmatched. The CDR3 sequence is 18 residues long. CDR1 is SGHVS, CDR2 FQNEAQ, per germline. The CDR3 region has the DNA TGTGCCAGCAGCTCCAGAGGACTAGCGGGAGAGCCCTCCTACGAGCAGTACTTC. This encodes CASSSRGLAGEPSYEQYF.

V and J are TRBV5-1 and TRBJ2-7; tentative D call: TRBD2 (6 bases). Germline V gene sequence: CDR1 SGHRS, CDR2 YFSETQ. The CDR3 extends over 15 amino acids. The V end lost 2 bases, the J end lost 4 bases, and 16 bases lay between the germline ends. CDR3 bases: TGCGCCAGCAGCTTTGCGGGGCCAGGTGGTTACGAGCAGTACTTC. Translation gives CASSFAGPGGYEQYF.

The rearrangement uses TRBV10-2 and TRBJ2-1, with 11 bases aligning to TRBD2. V was pared by 6 bases and J by 5 bases, with 15 bases of the junction left unmatched. Germline values: CDR1 WSHSY, CDR2 SAAADI. CDR3 size: 18 residues. CDR3 DNA sequence: TGCGCCAGCAGCAGCCCTTTTATAGCGGGAGGGAGTAACAATGAGCAGTTCTTC. It translates to CASSSPFIAGGSNNEQFF.

The chain uses TRBV5-6 and TRBJ1-2, with TRBD1 identical over 9 bases. The CDR3 length is 13 residues. CDR1 is SGHDT and CDR2 is YYEEEE in the germline V gene. With 3 bases clipped from V and 8 bases from J, the junction kept 5 bases outside the gene matches. The CDR3 region has the DNA TGTGCCAGCAGCTGGGACAGGGTTGGAGGCTACACCTTC. Translating it yields CASSWDRVGGYTF.

This clone has only one observation. V and J are TRBV5-1 and TRBJ2-2; 8 bases agree with TRBD2. This CDR3 region has 16 residues. Germline V CDR1 and CDR2: SGHRS, YFSETQ. V shed 1 base and J 1 base; nucleotides not matched to a gene: 3. CDR3 nucleotide sequence: TGCGCCAGCAGCTTGCAACTAGCGGAGAACACCGGGGAGCTGTTTTTT. It is translated as CASSLQLAENTGELFF.

The sample holds a few counts of this clone. The chain links TRBV7-9 to TRBJ1-1; the D gene is possibly TRBD1 (6 bases). Germline CDR1 reads SEHNR; CDR2 reads FQNEAQ (reference sequence). V was shortened by 4 bases and J by 7 bases, with 13 bases between the two germline ends. The CDR3 contains 13 residues. CDR3 nucleotide sequence: TGTGCCAGCAGCTCAACAGGGCAAAGTGAAGCTTTCTTT. This sequence encodes CASSSTGQSEAFF.